These T cell receptor beta chains were read from a single sample in a study of blood T cell repertoires in COVID-19. Clones were read by immunoSEQ multiplex PCR, and TCRdb kept only the in-frame ones, dropping some. Of a few hundred thousand clones listed, 84% are singletons. Sequencing was done on a sample of peripheral blood. These TCRs come from a person aged 65 to 85 with COVID-19, enrolled during active disease. Both conserved end residues are part of each CDR3.

V gene | CDR3 length | CDR3 protein
TRBV3-1/TRBV3-2 | 16 | CASSQAGIAGANVLTF
TRBV6-5 | 14 | CASSSRTGGTEAFF
TRBV6-5 | 14 | CASRTGGSQNTIYF
TRBV5-8 | 15 | CASRGQGGSGNTIYF
TRBV13 | 15 | CASSSPSGVTYEQYF
TRBV2 | 14 | CASAGVSGPDTQYF
TRBV9 | 15 | CASSVDSLITDTQYF
TRBV5-6 | 15 | CASSPGTTGNSPLHF
TRBV28 | 13 | CASSTTSGLGRYF
TRBV7-2 | 14 | CASSPDAGGSEQYF
TRBV5-1 | 14 | CASSLEISGRTQYF
TRBV4-2 | 15 | CASSQGPTSINEQFF
TRBV28 | 14 | CASTQGYSNSPLHF
TRBV6-2/TRBV6-3 | 13 | CASSRGQNYGYTF
TRBV19 | 17 | CASRDVGTANWGNTIYF